These T cell receptor beta chains were read from a single sample in a study of PD-L1 blockade in urothelial cancer. TCRdb's table, derived via immunoSEQ multiplex PCR, lists solely in-frame clones and lacks some. The sample yields approximately 93,000 clones, 70% to 90% seen once. Material: PBMCs, obtained around atezolizumab (anti-PD-L1) treatment. Source of these receptors: a man between 65 and 79 years old with urothelial cancer. Both conserved end residues are part of each CDR3. Each record gives: V gene, D gene, J gene, clone size, CDR3 protein, CDR3 DNA. A D gene is named only where the DNA matches it firmly. Rows give clone size only sometimes, using once, few, many, or a class for an expanded clone.

v_call: TRBV4-2
d_call: TRBD2
j_call: TRBJ2-7
clone_size: .
cdr3_aa: CASSQVNSGREQYF
cdr3_nt: TGTGCCAGCAGCCAAGTAAATAGCGGGAGAGAGCAGTACTTC

v_call: TRBV7-9
d_call: .
j_call: TRBJ2-3
clone_size: .
cdr3_aa: CASSSDRGGGTDTQYF
cdr3_nt: TGTGCCAGCAGCAGTGACAGGGGAGGGGGCACAGATACGCAGTATTTT

v_call: TRBV27
d_call: TRBD1
j_call: TRBJ2-7
clone_size: .
cdr3_aa: CASSSDRGHEQYF
cdr3_nt: TGTGCCAGCAGTAGTGACAGGGGCCACGAGCAGTACTTC

v_call: TRBV27
d_call: .
j_call: TRBJ2-7
clone_size: .
cdr3_aa: CASRPLTEYEQYF
cdr3_nt: TGTGCCAGCCGCCCTCTGACTGAGTACGAGCAGTACTTC

v_call: TRBV5-6
d_call: TRBD2
j_call: TRBJ2-2
clone_size: .
cdr3_aa: CASSWTSGGASGTGELFF
cdr3_nt: TGTGCCAGCAGCTGGACTAGCGGGGGGGCCAGTGGCACCGGGGAGCTGTTTTTT

v_call: TRBV9
d_call: .
j_call: TRBJ1-1
clone_size: few
cdr3_aa: CASSVRQISLQPLF
cdr3_nt: TGTGCCAGCAGCGTACGACAGATTTCCCTCCAGCCTCTCTTT

v_call: TRBV4-3
d_call: .
j_call: TRBJ2-3
clone_size: .
cdr3_aa: CASTRQGLLTDTQYF
cdr3_nt: TGCGCCTCGACGCGGCAGGGACTTTTAACAGATACGCAGTATTTT

v_call: TRBV7-9
d_call: .
j_call: TRBJ1-2
clone_size: .
cdr3_aa: CASSLGGADGYTF
cdr3_nt: TGTGCCAGCAGCTTAGGGGGCGCGGATGGCTACACCTTC

v_call: TRBV18
d_call: .
j_call: TRBJ2-5
clone_size: .
cdr3_aa: CASSPVLPSGETQYF
cdr3_nt: TGTGCCAGCTCACCCGTACTACCTTCCGGGGAGACCCAGTACTTC

v_call: TRBV7-9
d_call: .
j_call: TRBJ2-3
clone_size: .
cdr3_aa: CASSLGLLDTQYF
cdr3_nt: TGTGCCAGCAGCTTAGGACTGCTGGATACGCAGTATTTT

v_call: TRBV19
d_call: .
j_call: TRBJ1-1
clone_size: .
cdr3_aa: CASSPRGMTMNTEAFF
cdr3_nt: TGTGCCAGTAGTCCTCGGGGGATGACGATGAACACTGAAGCTTTCTTT

v_call: TRBV19
d_call: .
j_call: TRBJ1-1
clone_size: .
cdr3_aa: CASSPGGTMNTEAFF
cdr3_nt: TGTGCCAGTTCGCCGGGGGGGACCATGAACACTGAAGCTTTCTTT

v_call: TRBV14
d_call: .
j_call: TRBJ2-7
clone_size: .
cdr3_aa: CASSHGLLSSYEQYF
cdr3_nt: TGTGCCAGCAGCCATGGACTCCTCAGCTCCTACGAGCAGTACTTC